This T cell receptor (beta chain) derives from a study of shared clonotypes between healthy human individuals. As regards this clone: Its specificity is not known.

This table comes from immunoSEQ multiplex PCR, and its TCRdb copy is limited to in-frame clones, with some not included. The sample lists some 2 million clones, about 95% seen once, with 1% to 1.3% in the top ten. Study-level points and caveats: Generally, naive subsets came out with larger estimated richness than memory subsets. Represented diversity (both genetic and exposure-history) was limited by the small number of donors. Sequencing depth was predicted to influence how clonotypes are shared among donors.

Terminally differentiated effector memory CD45RA+ cells were left out of the naive CD8 fraction, which was CD45RO-negative and positively selected for CCR7. Input material: naive CD8+ T cells sorted from blood. This sequence was found in a man aged 18 to 29 in good health.

This chain's CDR3 is CASSYGAVGPQHF. The CDR3 DNA sequence: TGTGCCAGCAGTTACGGGGCCGTGGGGCCCCAGCATTTT. The chain uses TRBV6-5 and TRBJ1-5, with TRBD1 as a possible D gene (5 bases). There are 13 residues in the CDR3. Germline lookup yields CDR1 MNHEY and CDR2 SVGAGI. V lost 2 bases, J lost 9 bases, and 11 bases lay in between.